This TCR beta chain came from a study of T-cell reconstitution after alpha-beta-depleted transplantation in children. Library preparation (for TCRbeta) was performed with unique molecular identifiers. One entry per CDR3 protein, called by TCRdb with MiXCR from the PCR reads. The repertoire holds roughly 30,000 distinct CDR3 sequences, under 7.5% seen once, with approximately 30% in the top ten. This clonotype occurred many times. Its antigen remains unknown. After removal of 0 bases from V and 3 bases from J, the junction contained 17 bases not matched to a gene. Germline lookup yields CDR1 ENHRY and CDR2 SYGVKD. This CDR3 is built from 19 residues. The study's findings and limits: Reportedly, alpha-beta T cells present about two months post-transplant originated from several hundred expanded clones of graft origin. T-cell counts and diversity were attributed mostly to newly produced T cells one year after transplant. Some patients' high day-60 TCRbeta diversity was traced to surviving recipient T cells and thymic progenitors.

This chain links TRBV10-3 with TRBJ2-7; TRBD1 aligns across 7 bases. This sample comprised peripheral blood, obtained 60 days after TCRalphabeta/CD19-depleted stem cell transplant. The receptor was isolated from a child younger than two who had a stem cell transplant for acute myeloid leukemia, so the T cells may come from the graft donor. The CDR3 sequence: CAISESPKGRQGRGYEQYF. Here the CDR3 DNA reads TGTGCCATCAGTGAGTCCCCCAAGGGTAGACAGGGTCGGGGCTACGAGCAGTACTTC.